This T cell receptor beta chain was profiled in a study of identical twins. Study-wide results and limits: The study reached conclusions through statistical analysis that was cross-sectional, not following the same donors. Low generation probability was overrepresented in out-of-frame alpha sequences shared by twins.

The V gene end was trimmed by 1 base and the J gene end by 2 bases; junction bases not matched to a gene: 8. CDR1 is SGHVS, CDR2 FQNEAQ, per germline. The CDR3 has 19 residues. Each CDR3 protein is one row after TCRdb ran MiXCR on the 5' RACE reads. The sample includes some 560,000 distinct CDR3 sequences, 7.5% to 10% of them seen just once. This clonotype appeared a few times. Its antigen is as yet unknown. The sample was also reused in another study, on yellow fever vaccine responses in identical twins.

The sequencing input was PBMCs. This clonotype originated in a woman between 18 and 30 years old in good health. The chain has TRBV7-8 and TRBJ2-5; 15 bases are shared with TRBD2. The CDR3 here is CASSLDRTSGRAFQETQYF. The CDR3 DNA sequence: TGTGCCAGCAGCTTAGACCGGACTAGCGGGAGGGCCTTTCAAGAGACCCAGTACTTC.